This T cell receptor beta chain was captured in a study of vaccination and CD4 T cells after COVID-19. Study details: Convalescent persons amounted to six males plus four females, two of whom were Hispanic. Overlapping spike peptides from SARS-CoV-2, HCoV-NL63, HCoV-OC43 and HCoV-229E served to stimulate the cells.

With the Oncomine TCR Beta short-read assay, DNA from cultured CD4+ T cells was sequenced. Cultured CD4+ T cells yielded the extracted genomic DNA. TCRdb recomputed calls from the PCR reads with MiXCR, one row per CDR3 protein. This table has more than 15,000 distinct CDR3 sequences, 50% to 60% appearing once. Looked up from germline, CDR1 is SGHTA and CDR2 is FQGTGA. This CDR3 comprises 13 residues. The treatment denotes: roughly 10-day PBMC culture with coronavirus spike peptide pools or control peptides (ViraFEST assay). Expansion of antigen-specific T cells with peptide pools by ViraFEST preceded sequencing of TCRs. About this clonotype: Its target is not known. An end of the junction differs from the germline gene, which may be a read error.

The sequencing sample was made of CD4+ T cells from blood, cultured in vitro. The chain has TRBV7-3 and TRBJ2-1; 8 bases fit TRBD1. The sequence came from a human donor who had recovered from COVID-19. CDR3 region: CASSLGTGEQLVF. Written as DNA, the CDR3 is TGTGCCAGCAGCCTTGGGACAGGTGAACAATTGGTCTTC.